Below, one TCR beta chain is given with its context. The antigen is not known. At one end, the junction sequence differs from germline, possibly due to a read error. Sequencing used immunoSEQ multiplex PCR; TCRdb keeps in-frame clones, though not all of them. The sample yields over a million clones, about 77% seen once. The data stem from a study of shared clonotypes between healthy human individuals. Overall study results and limits: Depth was large, yet rarefaction showed that sorted-subset sequencing was incomplete. Larger estimated richness was generally recorded for naive subsets relative to memory subsets. Non-shared clonotypes had lower generation probabilities than clonotypes shared by all four sorted-subset donors.

Germline lookup yields CDR1 SSHAT and CDR2 FNYEAQ (reference sequence). CDR3 length: 13 amino acids. Sequenced: memory CD4+ T cells sorted from blood. Subset given: CD45RA-negative fraction. This receptor was obtained from a young man in good health. The rearrangement uses TRBV7-7 and TRBJ2-2; tentatively, D is TRBD1 or TRBD2 (5 bases each). CDR3 protein: CASSVGTTGELFF. The DNA of the CDR3 is TGTGCTAGCAGCGTCGGGACCACCGGGGAGCTGTTTTTT.